The clone carrying this T cell receptor beta chain came up many times. Its antigen remains unidentified. The ends lost 3 bases at V and 6 bases at J; junction bases unmatched: 1. CDR3 length: 13 amino acids. The V gene's germline CDR1 is SGHRS and CDR2 YFSETQ. These data originate in a study of early T cells in non-severe SARS-CoV-2 infection. Study background: Sequencing of unsorted whole blood was done on bulk RNA, leaving chains unpaired. Study outcomes and limitations: The study's VDJdb matching favored anti-spike CD8 responses and missed private and CD4 specificities.

Tagging with unique molecular identifiers was applied to individual cDNA molecules. TCRdb processed the 5' RACE reads anew with MiXCR; each CDR3 protein has one entry. The sample lists roughly 29,000 distinct CDR3 sequences; roughly 5% were seen once. This TCR came from an adult who was a healthcare worker with PCR-confirmed SARS-CoV-2 infection or an uninfected control (not recorded which). The sample taken for sequencing was whole blood. This rearrangement joins TRBV5-1 to TRBJ2-2; 8 bases agree with TRBD1. The CDR3 DNA follows: TGCGCCAGCAGCTCACAGGGGGCCGGGGAGCTGTTTTTT. Residues: CASSSQGAGELFF.